These 23 T cell receptor beta chains came from one sample sequenced in a study of tumor-infiltrating lymphocytes in primary liver carcinoma. TCR beta cDNA came from about 450 ng total RNA, primed with a constant-region primer. TCR beta libraries came from three nested multiplex PCR rounds using slightly modified ARM-PCR. Two initial PCR rounds of approximately 10 cycles each paired TRBV1-TRBV30 forward primers with a C-beta reverse primer. TCRdb fed the multiplex PCR reads into MiXCR, producing one record per CDR3 protein. The sample yields 25,000 to 35,000 distinct CDR3 sequences, roughly 77% seen once. Bulk tissue was left unsorted, and RNA and DNA were co-extracted from 20-30 mg of it. The specimen was liver tumor tissue from sampling region 3. This sample's subset: tumor region T3, left-lateral pole. The source of these receptors is a woman aged 30 to 39 with primary liver carcinoma and hepatitis B virus infection.

On this clonotype itself: A read error may account for a junction end that differs from germline. J is TRBJ2-7 and V is TRBV11-2, with no clear D. The length of the CDR3 is 15 residues. Germline lookup yields CDR1 SGHAT and CDR2 FQNNGV. The CDR3 is CASSLSSWSSYEQYF. The CDR3, as DNA: TGTGCCAGCAGCTTGTCCAGCTGGAGCTCCTACGAGCAATACTTC.

This clonotype was counted only a few times. This sequence may be a read error, since a much larger clone differs from it by one base. CDR3 sequence (DNA): TGCAGCGCCTTGACGTCCTTGAACACCGGGGAGCTGTTTTTT. This encodes CSALTSLNTGELFF. The chain joins TRBV29-1 to TRBJ2-2, with D unclear. The CDR3 runs to 14 residues. In germline, CDR1 is SQVTM, CDR2 ANQGSEA. Trimming left V 7 bases short and J 1 base short, with 13 bases between.

The rearrangement links TRBV19 to TRBJ2-3; D call uncertain. The V end was cut by 4 bases, the J end by 5 bases, with 4 bases between. The length of the CDR3 is 11 residues. Germline CDR1 and CDR2: LNHDA and SQIVND (reference sequence). CDR3 DNA: TGTGCCAGTAGTAGTGGAGATACGCAGTATTTT. Its translation is CASSSGDTQYF. Supplemented by reference TRBV19 and TRBJ2-3, the full variable domain reads DGGITQSPKYLFRKEGQNVTLSCEQNLNHDAMYWYRQDPGQGLRLIYYSQIVNDFQKGDIAEGYSVSREKKESFPLTVTSAQKNPTAFYLCASSSGDTQYFGPGTRLTVL.

About this clonotype itself: At one of its ends the junction is not consistent with the germline gene, which may arise from a read error. The rearrangement uses TRBV11-1 and TRBJ2-2; D call uncertain. From germline, CDR1 is SGHAT and CDR2 FQDESV (reference sequence). CDR3 length equals 16 residues. The CDR3 reads CASSRDMAEVSGELFF. The CDR3, as DNA: TGTGCCAGCAGCAGGGATATGGCGGAAGTGTCCGGAGAGCTGTTTTTT.

To note about this clonotype: Lacking the conserved final phenylalanine or tryptophan, this CDR3 likely reflects a read error. No DNA is shown, since the ends of the CDR3 on it are uncertain; the CDR3 is the one TCRdb lists. The genes are TRBV4-3 and TRBJ2-7; the table calls TRBD1, which could not be checked here. Germline V gene data show CDR1 as LGHNA and CDR2 as YSLEER. With termini counted, the CDR3 has 18 amino acids. CDR3 in amino acids: CASSQAVTGGHISYDPYL.

Remarks on this clonotype: A read error may account for a junction end that differs from germline. V and J are TRBV11-2 and TRBJ1-1, with TRBD1 matching over 8 bases. Germline-derived CDR1 and CDR2 are SGHAT and FQNNGV. This CDR3 spans 15 amino acids. DNA of the CDR3: TGTGCCAACAGCTTAGATCAGGGGACAGGAACTGAAGCTTTCTTT. Translated: CANSLDQGTGTEAFF.

Concerning this clonotype itself: This likely comes from a read error, as the CDR3 has no conserved phenylalanine or tryptophan at its end. The V call is TRBV7-9, the J call TRBJ1-2; possible D gene TRBD1, 6 bases. CDR3 length: 15 amino acids. In germline, CDR1 is SEHNR, CDR2 FQNEAQ (reference sequence). In DNA form, the CDR3 reads TGTGCCAGCAACTTACGGAGCGGGCAGGGGCACGGCTACACCTCC. Translation: CASNLRSGQGHGYTS.

As regards this clonotype: Germline and junction disagree at one end, which may indicate a read error. The V gene is TRBV4-3, the J gene TRBJ2-1, with TRBD2 identical over 14 bases. Per germline, CDR1 LGHNA and CDR2 YSLEER. The CDR3 spans 17 residues. CDR3 protein: CASSQDSGLAGVYEQFF. The CDR3 coding sequence is TGCGCCAGTAGCCAAGATTCGGGACTAGCGGGAGTTTATGAGCAGTTCTTC.

This clonotype came up a few times. The CDR3 region is CSAGTAPGELFF. In nucleotides, the CDR3 is TGCAGCGCCGGGACAGCCCCCGGGGAGCTGTTTTTT. This chain links TRBV29-1 with TRBJ2-2; 7 positions match TRBD1. Germline values: CDR1 SQVTM, CDR2 ANQGSEA. This CDR3 has 12 amino acids. Germline trimming cut 7 bases from V and 6 bases from J; bases unmatched to any gene: 5.

Of note for this clonotype: This may arise from a read error, as a much more abundant clone is one base away. This rearrangement joins TRBV9 to TRBJ2-1; 10 nucleotides agree with TRBD2. The CDR3 has 18 amino acids. Germline assignment: CDR1 SGDLS and CDR2 YYNGEE. J lost 6 bases, V lost 5 bases, and 17 bases had no gene match. CDR3 in amino acids: CASSHDSASGSDGNEQFF. The DNA of the CDR3 is TGTGCCAGCAGTCACGACTCGGCTAGCGGGAGTGACGGCAATGAGCAGTTCTTC.

With respect to this clonotype: An end of the junction does not agree with germline; a read error may underlie this. The V gene is TRBV11-1, the J gene TRBJ2-7; D is ambiguous. The germline V gene has CDR1 SGHAT and CDR2 FQDESV (reference sequence). The CDR3 is 12 residues long. Written as DNA, the CDR3 is TGTGCCAACAGCTTCATTGGTTACGAACAGTACTTC. Translation: CANSFIGYEQYF.

Notes on this clonotype: One junction end does not reproduce the germline sequence, and a read error may be involved. This sequence joins TRBV4-3 and TRBJ2-7, with 7 nucleotides matching TRBD2. The CDR3 extends over 18 amino acids. Per the germline V gene, CDR1 is LGHNA and CDR2 is YSLEER. The chain's CDR3 is CANSRAVTGGHISYEQYF. The CDR3, as DNA: TGCGCCAACAGCCGAGCTGTGACGGGGGGTCACATTAGCTACGAGCAGTATTTC.

Points on this clonotype: This sequence may be a read error, since a much larger clone differs from it by one base. This chain links TRBV11-2 with TRBJ1-1; TRBD1 is a possible D gene (5 bases). V was shortened by 5 bases and J by 7 bases, with 35 bases between the two germline ends. Germline V gene data show CDR1 as SGHAT and CDR2 as FQNNGV. There are 20 residues in the CDR3. In DNA, the CDR3 is TGTGCCAGCAGCCCACATCGGTACGGACACCTTCGCTTTTGGGGCTATGAAGCTTTCTTT. Translating it yields CASSPHRYGHLRFWGYEAFF.

Comment on this clonotype: The junction departs from germline at one end; a sequencing error may be responsible. The genes are TRBV12-3 or TRBV12-4 and TRBJ1-2; no clear D. CDR3 size: 15 residues. This CDR3 reads CVSSLGLSHDYGYTF. The CDR3 DNA follows: TGTGTCAGCAGTTTAGGTCTCTCCCATGACTATGGCTACACCTTC.

Notes on this clonotype: It may be a read error: a sequence one base away is much more abundant. V gene TRBV11-3 combines with J gene TRBJ2-1, with D uncertain. Germline V CDR1 and CDR2: SGHNT, YENEEA. This CDR3 is 15 amino acids long. The DNA of the CDR3 is TGTGCCAACAGCCCTCGGAGTAGCAGGAACAATGAGCAGTTCTTC. Amino acid sequence: CANSPRSSRNNEQFF.

Comment on this clonotype: One end of the junction is discordant with germline, which a read error may explain. This sequence joins TRBV11-2 and TRBJ2-1; D not certain. Germline V gives CDR1 SGHAT, CDR2 FQNNGV. The CDR3 is 12 amino acids. The CDR3 coding sequence is TGTGCCAGCGGCTTAAGCTCCAATGAGCTGTTCTTC. Protein product: CASGLSSNELFF. The variable domain in full, completed from reference TRBV11-2 and TRBJ2-1, reads EAGVAQSPRYKIIEKRQSVAFWCNPISGHATLYWYQQILGQGPKLLIQFQNNGVVDDSQLPKDRFSAERLKGVDSTLKIQPAKLEDSAVYLCASGLSSNELFFGPGTRLTVL.

Worth noting for this clonotype: One junction end does not reproduce the germline sequence, and a read error may be involved. The chain couples TRBV11-1 to TRBJ2-7; D gene unclear. This CDR3 has 13 amino acids. Germline values: CDR1 SGHAT, CDR2 FQDESV (reference sequence). Here the CDR3 DNA reads TGTGCCAACAGCTTAGGGCATCTCCGCGAGCAGTACTTC. Translating gives CANSLGHLREQYF.

The chain employs TRBV30 and TRBJ2-1; 8 nucleotides agree with TRBD1. V was pared by 3 bases and J by 11 bases, with 12 bases of the junction left unmatched. This CDR3 spans 14 amino acids. The germline CDR1 and CDR2 sequences are GTSNPN and SVGIG (reference sequence). The CDR3 loop is CAWSPGQGFGKQFF. In DNA form, the CDR3 reads TGTGCCTGGAGCCCTGGACAGGGATTTGGTAAGCAGTTCTTC.

Turning to this clonotype: A much larger clone lies a single base off, so this may be a read error. The CDR3 nucleotides are TGTGCCAACAGTGAAGAGACTAGCGGGAGTTGGGAGCAGTACTTC. It is translated as CANSEETSGSWEQYF. V gene TRBV6-1 combines with J gene TRBJ2-7, with 12 bases aligning to TRBD2. Germline V CDR1 and CDR2: MNHNS, SASEGT. The CDR3 extends over 15 amino acids.

Details on this clonotype: The conserved final phenylalanine or tryptophan is absent from the CDR3, which likely points to a read error. V gene TRBV11-3 combines with J gene TRBJ2-3; TRBD2 matches at 10 bases. V shed 3 bases, J shed 0 bases, and the junction held 6 bases outside the gene matches. The germline CDR1 and CDR2 sequences are SGHNT and YENEEA. The CDR3 covers 17 residues. The CDR3 DNA sequence: TGTGCCAGCAGCTTGGAATCGGGACTAGCGAGCACAGATACGCAGTATTTG. Its translation is CASSLESGLASTDTQYL.

This clonotype occurred once. Because the CDR3 is missing its conserved closing phenylalanine or tryptophan, this is likely a read error. V usage is TRBV11-3 and J usage is TRBJ2-1; TRBD2 agrees at 8 bases. V dropped 6 bases and J dropped 8; count of bases not matched to a gene: 12. The CDR3 contains 15 residues. Germline loops: CDR1 SGHNT, CDR2 YENEEA. As DNA, the CDR3 is TGTGCCAGCAGTCGACTATCGGGGGGGTGGTATGAGCAGTTCCTC. Translation: CASSRLSGGWYEQFL.

As concerns this clonotype: One base away lies a much larger clone, so this may be a sequencing read error. The chain couples TRBV11-3 to TRBJ2-7, with D perhaps matching TRBD2 (6 bases). Germline V gene sequence: CDR1 SGHNT, CDR2 YENEEA. The CDR3 contains 14 residues. In DNA form, the CDR3 reads TGTGCCTGCAGCTTAAGCGGGCGGGAATACGAGCAGTACTTC. Its protein product is CACSLSGREYEQYF.

Turning to this clonotype: This CDR3 is missing its conserved last phenylalanine or tryptophan, likely due to a read error. The chain links TRBV28 to TRBJ2-2; TRBD2 matches at 8 bases. The CDR3 runs 13 residues. Germline lookup yields CDR1 MDHEN and CDR2 SYDVKM. CDR3 sequence (DNA): TGCGCCAGCGGTTCGAGCGGGAGCGGGGAGCTGTTTTAT. It encodes CASGSSGSGELFY.